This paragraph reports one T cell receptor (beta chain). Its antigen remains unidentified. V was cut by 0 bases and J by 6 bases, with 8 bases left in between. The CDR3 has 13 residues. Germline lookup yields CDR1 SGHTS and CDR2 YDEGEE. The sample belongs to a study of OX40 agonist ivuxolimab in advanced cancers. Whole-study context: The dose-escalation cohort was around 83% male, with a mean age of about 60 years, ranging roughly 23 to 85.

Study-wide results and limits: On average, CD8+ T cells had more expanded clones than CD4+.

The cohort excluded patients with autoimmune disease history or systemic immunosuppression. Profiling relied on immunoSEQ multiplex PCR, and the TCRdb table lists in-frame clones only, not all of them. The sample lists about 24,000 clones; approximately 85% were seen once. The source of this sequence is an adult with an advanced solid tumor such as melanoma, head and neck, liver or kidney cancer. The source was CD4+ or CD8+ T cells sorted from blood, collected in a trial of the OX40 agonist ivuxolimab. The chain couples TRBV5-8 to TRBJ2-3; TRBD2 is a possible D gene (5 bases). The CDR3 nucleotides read TGTGCCAGCAGCTTGGCTAGGAGGGATACGCAGTATTTT. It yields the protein CASSLARRDTQYF.